This T cell receptor beta chain was identified during a study of blood T cell repertoires in COVID-19. Study summary: T cells, B-cell-depleted T cells, or PBMCs supplied cDNA or gDNA.

While infection was still active, Seattle patients were enrolled and then followed longitudinally. Original data processing: Reference gene primer amplification gave nucleated cell count estimates. The protocol was immunoSEQ multiplex PCR, while the TCRdb copy is restricted to in-frame clones and leaves out a portion. D and trimming come from the DNA, and the V and J calls and clone size come from that table. The sample consists of fewer than 350,000 clones, roughly 87% of them appearing once. The CDR3 contains 19 residues. Germline CDR1 reads SGHTA; CDR2 reads FQGNSA. Trimming at V came to 5 bases and at J to 0 bases, leaving 13 bases not matched to a gene.

The TCR comes from a man aged 25-45 years with COVID-19, enrolled during active disease. V is TRBV7-2 and J is TRBJ1-2; 12 bases are shared with TRBD1. Sequenced: peripheral blood. In DNA, the CDR3 is TGTGCCAGCAGCCCACGACCGTCCGGGACAGGGGGCTCTAACTATGGCTACACCTTC. Translated, it gives CASSPRPSGTGGSNYGYTF.